Below, one T cell receptor (beta chain) is given with its context. This sample stems from a study of blood T cell repertoires in COVID-19. About the study: From T cells, B-cell-depleted T cells, or PBMCs came the material, which was cDNA or gDNA.

Sequenced by immunoSEQ multiplex PCR; TCRdb stores in-frame clones only, minus some. In the table there are fewer than 400,000 clones, 88% of which are singletons. V gave up 4 bases and J gave up 4 bases; unmatched junction bases: 0. Per germline, CDR1 MRHNA and CDR2 SNTAGT. The CDR3 sequence is 15 residues long. The recovered donors of Cohort 3 showed two negative PCRs, clearance, or symptom resolution. The clonotype was recovered from a man aged 30-40 years who had recovered from COVID-19. Sequenced sample: PBMCs or T cells enriched from blood (not recorded which). The rearrangement uses TRBV6-4 and TRBJ2-1; 14 nucleotides align to TRBD2. CDR3 amino acids: CASSGTSGGYNEQFF. As DNA, the CDR3 is TGTGCCAGCAGTGGGACTAGCGGGGGGTACAATGAGCAGTTCTTC.